This is a list of T cell receptor beta chains from one sample in a study of blood T cell repertoires in COVID-19. Data came from immunoSEQ multiplex PCR; TCRdb stores just in-frame clones and leaves some out. The sample has about 36,000 clones, roughly four fifths seen once; the top ten hold around two fifths. Sequencing was performed on peripheral blood. These TCRs come from a human donor in a cohort sampled during active or convalescent COVID-19. The donor label of this sample is uncertain. Each CDR3 is given with its conserved first and last residue. Some rows mark clone size as missing; the rest say once, few, many or name a class of expanded clone.

J gene | V gene | clone size | CDR3 protein
TRBJ2-7 | TRBV6-5 | - | CASSPGLAGPPKQYF
TRBJ1-6 | TRBV9 | - | CASSVREDYNSPLHF
TRBJ2-1 | TRBV7-2 | - | CASSGLAGTYNEQFF
TRBJ2-7 | TRBV29-1 | - | CSVYLWRANEQYF
TRBJ2-5 | TRBV5-1 | - | CASSLAAGGTETQYF
TRBJ1-1 | TRBV19 | - | CASSMGSLSTEAFF
TRBJ2-5 | TRBV2 | once | CASSEKGQGRETQYF
TRBJ2-7 | TRBV12-3/TRBV12-4 | - | CASSPRRNEQYF
TRBJ1-6 | TRBV3-1/TRBV3-2 | - | CASSLTNSPLHF
TRBJ1-4 | TRBV19 | few | CASSGTSTNEKLFF
TRBJ1-3 | TRBV7-9 | - | CASSLGVGASGNTIYF
TRBJ2-3 | TRBV7-2 | - | CASSVRDRDFRARTDTQYF
TRBJ2-1 | TRBV9 | - | CASSVAPAGLADNEQFF
TRBJ2-5 | TRBV6-4 | - | CASSDCLPTRRSETQYF
TRBJ2-3 | TRBV3-1/TRBV3-2 | few | CASSPRQGVRDTQYF
TRBJ1-1 | TRBV20-1 | - | CSASIAGQSIFGAFF
TRBJ2-7 | TRBV24-1 | - | CATSDRKGPWDEQYF
TRBJ2-3 | TRBV7-9 | - | CASSTGGRVTDTQYF
TRBJ1-6 | TRBV7-2 | - | CASSYSGQGYSPLHF
TRBJ1-2 | TRBV14 | - | CASSGGNYGYTF
TRBJ1-1 | TRBV18 | - | CASSPSRGGEAFF
TRBJ1-2 | TRBV9 | - | CASSAYRDGYTF
TRBJ2-3 | TRBV19 | - | CASSRLAGGPDTQYF
TRBJ2-1 | TRBV6-6 | once | CASSSFGGYNEQFF
TRBJ2-7 | TRBV14 | - | CASSQAGQTVKQYF
TRBJ2-6 | TRBV5-1 | - | CASSSQGPGANVLTF
TRBJ1-4 | TRBV4-3 | few | CASSQRGSGEKLFF
TRBJ2-1 | TRBV9 | - | CASSVGGTSGIDEQFF
TRBJ2-5 | TRBV29-1 | - | CSVAGRGETQYF
TRBJ2-6 | TRBV19 | - | CASSHRDMANVLTF
TRBJ2-7 | TRBV4-1 | - | CASSQDDPGRYEQYF
TRBJ2-1 | TRBV29-1 | - | CSSLTGGPDNEQFF
TRBJ1-3 | TRBV7-9 | - | CASSWDRFSGNTIYF
TRBJ2-7 | TRBV7-2 | - | CASSPGLANSYEQYF
TRBJ1-5 | TRBV20-1 | - | CSASKLGQYNQPQHF
TRBJ2-3 | TRBV24-1 | - | CATSDSQVYTDTQYF
TRBJ1-2 | TRBV4-1 | few | CASSQVIDRQTYGYTF
TRBJ1-4 | TRBV7-9 | - | CASSFGAGSNEKLFF
TRBJ2-2 | TRBV3-1/TRBV3-2 | - | CASSLRTGELFF
TRBJ1-4 | TRBV19 | medium-sized | CASSQVDTVGKLFF